These T cell receptor beta chains were read from a single sample in a study of T cells of healthy individuals. TCRdb redid the calling of the 5' RACE reads with MiXCR, one entry per CDR3 protein. The sample lists approximately 58,000 distinct CDR3 sequences, under 15% seen once, with around 16% in the top ten. The receptors here all came from a human donor in good health. CDR3s include the opening cysteine and the closing phenylalanine or tryptophan. A D gene is named only where the DNA matches it firmly. Some rows have no size entry. The others give once, few or many, or a class for an expanded clone.

V gene	clone size	D gene	J gene	CDR3 protein	CDR3 DNA
TRBV6-5	many	TRBD1	TRBJ1-1	CASSRQGIEAFF	TGTGCCAGCAGTCGACAGGGAATTGAAGCTTTCTTT
TRBV6-2/TRBV6-3	few	NA	TRBJ2-5	CASSNGLPGVETQYF	TGTGCCAGCAGTAACGGACTCCCTGGGGTGGAGACCCAGTACTTC
TRBV7-2	NA	NA	TRBJ2-3	CASIPTSGSLHTQYF	TGTGCCAGCATCCCTACCTCGGGGTCCCTACATACGCAGTATTTT
TRBV20-1	many	NA	TRBJ1-5	CSARDGGAAQPQHF	TGCAGTGCTAGAGATGGGGGGGCGGCTCAGCCCCAGCATTTT
TRBV12-3/TRBV12-4	many	NA	TRBJ2-1	CASRSQGEQFF	TGTGCCAGCAGGAGTCAGGGTGAGCAGTTCTTC
TRBV4-1	many	NA	TRBJ2-7	CASSQLMEGADEQYF	TGCGCCAGCAGCCAACTAATGGAGGGGGCTGACGAGCAGTACTTC
TRBV4-3	NA	TRBD1	TRBJ2-2	CASSPRLTGGTGELFF	TGCGCCAGCAGCCCCCGACTGACAGGGGGGACCGGGGAGCTGTTTTTT
TRBV24-1	NA	NA	TRBJ2-3	CATSDQQGYTSPGTDTQYF	TGTGCCACCAGTGATCAACAGGGCTACACCTCCCCTGGCACAGATACGCAGTATTTT
TRBV14	many	NA	TRBJ2-3	CASSQDRSADTQYF	TGTGCCAGCAGCCAAGATAGATCGGCCGATACGCAGTATTTT
TRBV14	few	TRBD1	TRBJ2-2	CASSQGPPAGGIPGELFF	TGTGCCAGCAGCCAAGGGCCCCCGGCAGGGGGCATCCCCGGGGAGCTGTTTTTT
TRBV19	many	NA	TRBJ2-5	CASSLLRGEETQYF	TGTGCCAGTAGTCTATTGCGAGGGGAAGAGACCCAGTACTTC
TRBV7-9	many	NA	TRBJ2-5	CASRRTLGGGETQYF	TGTGCCAGCAGACGGACTCTAGGCGGAGGAGAGACCCAGTACTTC
TRBV20-1	many	NA	TRBJ1-2	CSAGDQQGIGGYTF	TGCAGTGCGGGTGATCAACAGGGAATAGGAGGCTACACCTTC
TRBV3-1	many	NA	TRBJ1-2	CASSQDRGFGGYTF	TGTGCCAGCAGCCAAGACAGGGGTTTTGGTGGCTACACCTTC
TRBV20-1	few	TRBD1	TRBJ1-2	CSALRDRDIYGYTF	TGCAGTGCACTTAGGGACAGGGACATCTATGGCTACACCTTC
TRBV6-1	few	NA	TRBJ1-3	CASSASGATGNTIYF	TGTGCCAGCAGTGCGTCCGGGGCAACTGGAAACACCATATATTTT
TRBV19	NA	TRBD1	TRBJ2-1	CASRDMDRSRFSYNEEFF	TGTGCCAGTAGAGACATGGACAGGTCAAGATTCTCCTACAATGAGGAGTTCTTC
TRBV4-3	few	NA	TRBJ1-1	CASSQDPRSIGAFF	TGCGCCAGCAGCCAAGATCCACGGTCAATCGGAGCTTTCTTT
TRBV12-5	many	TRBD1	TRBJ1-2	CASGLTQGQGAVYGYTF	TGTGCTAGTGGTCTCACTCAAGGACAGGGGGCGGTCTATGGCTACACCTTC
TRBV29-1	many	NA	TRBJ2-5	CSVEADPQETQYF	TGCAGCGTTGAGGCAGACCCCCAAGAGACCCAGTACTTC
TRBV5-5	few	NA	TRBJ1-3	CASSPDISGNTIYF	TGTGCCAGCAGCCCAGACATCTCTGGAAACACCATATATTTT
TRBV27	many	NA	TRBJ1-2	CASSPMKGVSHGYTF	TGTGCCAGCAGCCCGATGAAGGGAGTCTCCCATGGCTACACCTTC
TRBV12-5	many	TRBD1	TRBJ2-5	CASGEDRVGETQYF	TGTGCTAGTGGTGAGGACAGGGTGGGAGAGACCCAGTACTTC
TRBV12-3/TRBV12-4	NA	NA	TRBJ2-7	CASSFRTQGEQYF	TGTGCCAGCAGTTTTAGAACCCAGGGCGAGCAGTACTTC
TRBV29-1	few	TRBD1	TRBJ2-1	CSVLRQGWGNEQFF	TGCAGCGTTTTAAGACAGGGCTGGGGCAATGAGCAGTTCTTC
TRBV5-4	many	NA	TRBJ1-1	CASSLRPATDLNTEAFF	TGTGCCAGCAGCTTGCGGCCCGCGACAGACCTGAACACTGAAGCTTTCTTT
TRBV13	NA	TRBD2	TRBJ2-5	CASSPRLAGIQTQYF	TGTGCCAGCAGCCCCCGACTAGCGGGGATTCAGACCCAGTACTTC
TRBV29-1	many	NA	TRBJ1-2	CRGVRAAYGYTF	TGCAGGGGAGTCAGGGCCGCCTATGGCTACACCTTC
TRBV5-5	few	NA	TRBJ2-7	CASSLAQSPPIQYF	TGTGCCAGCAGCTTGGCCCAGTCCCCTCCAATACAGTACTTC
TRBV7-9	many	NA	TRBJ1-6	CASSSMTDYSPLHF	TGTGCCAGCAGCTCGATGACAGACTACTCACCCCTCCACTTT
TRBV12-5	many	NA	TRBJ2-7	CASGLTVYEQYF	TGTGCTAGTGGTCTCACCGTATACGAGCAGTACTTC
TRBV30	NA	TRBD2	TRBJ2-5	CAWSGRESGTIHF	TGTGCCTGGAGTGGTAGAGAATCCGGGACTATTCACTTC
TRBV5-5	NA	TRBD1	TRBJ1-1	CASSRRTGVTEAFF	TGTGCCAGCAGCCGCAGGACAGGGGTGACTGAAGCTTTCTTT
TRBV19	NA	NA	TRBJ1-2	CATGSWGRDYGYTF	TGTGCCACCGGTAGTTGGGGCCGGGACTATGGCTACACCTTC
TRBV5-6	NA	NA	TRBJ2-7	CASSWTQSYEQYF	TGTGCCAGCAGCTGGACCCAATCCTACGAGCAGTACTTC
TRBV29-1	few	TRBD1	TRBJ1-2	CSVEEGDRGLGYNF	TGCAGCGTTGAAGAGGGGGACAGGGGGCTTGGCTACAACTTC
TRBV12-3/TRBV12-4	many	NA	TRBJ2-1	CASSLTDEQFF	TGTGCCAGCAGTTTAACCGATGAGCAGTTCTTC
TRBV12-3/TRBV12-4	many	NA	TRBJ1-1	CASSLLPGNTEAFF	TGTGCCAGCAGTTTATTACCGGGGAACACTGAAGCTTTCTTT
TRBV7-2	many	NA	TRBJ2-6	CASSRLEANVLTF	TGTGCCAGCAGCCGCCTGGAGGCCAACGTCCTGACTTTC
TRBV29-1	NA	TRBD1	TRBJ1-2	CSVDPGQGNGYTF	TGCAGCGTTGATCCGGGACAGGGGAATGGCTACACCTTC
TRBV4-1	few	NA	TRBJ2-1	CASSQDRVGQFF	TGCGCCAGCAGCCAAGATCGGGTTGGGCAGTTCTTC
TRBV5-6	NA	TRBD1	TRBJ1-3	CASSPGTGVSFSGNTIYF	TGTGCCAGCAGCCCCGGGACAGGGGTTTCCTTCTCTGGAAACACCATATATTTT
TRBV12-3/TRBV12-4	NA	NA	TRBJ2-2	CASNYRSPNTGELFF	TGTGCCAGCAACTACAGAAGCCCGAACACCGGGGAGCTGTTTTTT
TRBV20-1	few	NA	TRBJ1-5	CSARGGVSNQPQHF	TGCAGTGCTAGAGGAGGGGTAAGCAATCAGCCCCAGCATTTT
TRBV5-1	few	TRBD2	TRBJ2-1	CASSLAIAGGYYNEQFF	TGCGCCAGCAGCTTGGCGATAGCGGGAGGATACTACAATGAGCAGTTCTTC
TRBV6-5	NA	TRBD1	TRBJ1-1	CASSMTGGKTEAFF	TGTGCCAGCAGTATGACAGGGGGCAAGACTGAAGCTTTCTTT
TRBV30	few	NA	TRBJ1-6	CAWSWGGARNSPLHF	TGTGCCTGGAGTTGGGGGGGCGCTCGGAATTCACCCCTCCACTTT
TRBV7-2	few	NA	TRBJ1-2	CASSRDVTGVYGYTF	TGTGCCAGCAGCCGAGATGTTACAGGAGTCTATGGCTACACCTTC
TRBV7-3	few	NA	TRBJ1-1	CASSRDTGWGDEAFF	TGTGCCAGCAGCCGGGACACCGGTTGGGGAGATGAAGCTTTCTTT
TRBV25-1	many	TRBD2	TRBJ2-7	CASSEPSSGRTHEQYF	TGTGCCAGCAGTGAACCATCTAGCGGGAGAACCCACGAGCAGTACTTC
TRBV2	NA	NA	TRBJ1-1	CASSLDRIPAFF	TGTGCCAGCAGTCTCGACAGAATCCCGGCTTTCTTT
TRBV15	medium-sized	NA	TRBJ2-1	CATSRGERSNEQFF	TGTGCCACCAGCAGAGGGGAGAGGAGCAATGAGCAGTTCTTC
TRBV7-9	few	NA	TRBJ2-2	CASSFGTQVTGELFF	TGTGCCAGCAGCTTTGGCACACAGGTCACCGGGGAGCTGTTTTTT
TRBV9	many	TRBD2	TRBJ2-3	CASSVRHGGSTDTQYF	TGTGCCAGCAGCGTACGCCACGGGGGGAGCACAGATACGCAGTATTTT